This TCR beta chain was recorded in a study of blood T cell repertoires in COVID-19. Study in general: In each case, the material was cDNA or gDNA derived from T cells, B-cell-depleted T cells, or PBMCs.

Authors' methods: Quantification of nucleated cells was approximated via reference gene primer amplification. Libraries were prepared by immunoSEQ multiplex PCR; TCRdb keeps only in-frame clonotypes and omits some of them. D and trimming were read from the DNA, whereas the V and J calls and clone size are those reported in that table. The repertoire has some 80,000 clones, around nine tenths of them found once; the top ten carry roughly a sixth. The V end was cut by 5 bases, the J end by 5 bases, with 17 bases between. CDR1 and CDR2 from the germline V gene are SGHRS and YFSETQ. CDR3 length equals 15 residues.

The sample comprised peripheral blood. The origin of this receptor is a human donor in a cohort sampled during active COVID-19. This rearrangement joins TRBV5-1 to TRBJ2-4, with D tentatively TRBD2 (5 bases). CDR3 region: CASRLGLNTENIQYF. CDR3 nucleotides: TGCGCCAGCAGGCTCGGACTCAATACAGAAAACATTCAGTACTTC.